The clone carrying this T cell receptor beta chain was counted between two and nine times. No antigen is known for it. As TCR cDNA was made by 5'RACE template switching, a universal primer site and UMIs were added. TCRdb ran MiXCR on the 5' RACE reads and lists one entry per CDR3 protein. In the table there are 250,000 to 300,000 distinct CDR3 sequences, around 9.3% of which are singletons. These data belong to a study of T cells after yellow fever vaccination. The germline V and J ends were trimmed by 1 base and 1 base, with 7 bases remaining between them. Germline assignment: CDR1 SGHTA and CDR2 FQGNSA. The CDR3 loop spans 14 amino acids. Study conclusions and caveats: Some clonotypes, a small share, were shared between CD4 and CD8 compartments. Re-detected after boosting: most primary clones, 96% of CD4 and roughly 88% of CD8.

The gene calls are TRBV7-2 and TRBJ1-1, with unresolved D. Sequencing used CD4+ T cells sorted from PBMCs, obtained 5 days after the yellow fever booster vaccination. The clonotype was recovered from a man aged 18-30 years who received the YFV17D yellow fever vaccine. This CDR3 is CASSLDLGNTEAFF. CDR3 DNA: TGTGCCAGCAGCTTAGATTTAGGGAACACTGAAGCTTTCTTT.